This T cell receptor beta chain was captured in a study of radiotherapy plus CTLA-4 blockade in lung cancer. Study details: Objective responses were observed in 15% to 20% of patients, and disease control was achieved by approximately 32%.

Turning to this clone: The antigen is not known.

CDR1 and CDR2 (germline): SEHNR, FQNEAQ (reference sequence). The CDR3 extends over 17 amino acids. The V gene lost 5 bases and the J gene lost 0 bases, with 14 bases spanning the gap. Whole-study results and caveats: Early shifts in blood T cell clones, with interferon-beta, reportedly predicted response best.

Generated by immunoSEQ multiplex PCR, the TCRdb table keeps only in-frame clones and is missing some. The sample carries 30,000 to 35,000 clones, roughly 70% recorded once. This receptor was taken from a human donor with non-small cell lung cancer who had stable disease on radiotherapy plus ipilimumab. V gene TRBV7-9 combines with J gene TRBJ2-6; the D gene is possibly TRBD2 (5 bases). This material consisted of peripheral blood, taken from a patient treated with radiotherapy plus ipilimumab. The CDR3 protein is CASSVPGYDSGANVLTF. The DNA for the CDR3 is TGTGCCAGCAGCGTCCCGGGGTACGACTCTGGGGCCAACGTCCTGACTTTC.